One TCR beta chain is described in this entry. This sample was taken from a study of blood T cell repertoires in COVID-19. Study details: Acute and convalescent COVID-19 specimens originated in the United States, Italy and Spain. Sources were T cells, B-cell-depleted T cells, or PBMCs; the material itself was cDNA or gDNA.

From germline, CDR1 is MNHEY and CDR2 SVGAGI. Unmatched junction bases numbered 5, after V lost 0 bases and J lost 10 bases. The CDR3 contains 15 residues. As originally analysed: Reference gene primer amplification gave estimated nucleated cell counts. Libraries were prepared by immunoSEQ multiplex PCR; TCRdb keeps only in-frame clonotypes and omits some of them. D and trimming come from the DNA, and the V and J calls and clone size come from that table. The table lists 190,000 or so clones, approximately 90% of them singletons. The sequenced material came from peripheral blood. The V call is TRBV6-5, the J call TRBJ2-1; 11 bases are shared with TRBD1. The receptor was derived from a woman under 40 with active or convalescent COVID-19. DNA for the CDR3: TGTGCCAGCAGTTACTCTGGGACAGGGGGTGGCGAGCAGTTCTTC. Its protein product is CASSYSGTGGGEQFF.